This T cell receptor (beta chain) was sequenced for a study of T-cell reconstitution after alpha-beta-depleted transplantation in children. Preparing the TCRbeta library involved the use of unique molecular identifiers. Using its own MiXCR run on the PCR reads, TCRdb lists one record per CDR3 protein. Among about 610,000 distinct CDR3 sequences listed, 10% were seen once. In the case of this clonotype: This may be a read error: a much more frequent sequence differs by one nucleotide.

Sequencing used PBMCs from the stem cell graft donor, obtained from the stem cell graft. The sequence came from a human donor who donated a stem cell graft to a child with acute myeloid leukemia.

As DNA, the CDR3 is TGTGCCAGCAGACCCGGGACAGGGGGCGGAAACACCATAGATTTT. This encodes CASRPGTGGGNTIDF. The J gene is TRBJ1-3, the V gene TRBV7-8; 12 bases agree with TRBD1. CDR3 length: 15 amino acids. CDR1 and CDR2 (germline): SGHVS, FQNEAQ.